This entry features one TCR beta chain sequence. Original processing methods: Amplification with reference gene primers provided the estimates of nucleated cell counts. Generated by immunoSEQ multiplex PCR, the TCRdb table keeps only in-frame clones and is missing some. V and J calls and clone size come straight from that table; D and trimming were deduced from the DNA. The sample yields 55,000 to 65,000 clones, around 86% seen once. The length of the CDR3 is 16 residues. With V trimmed by 2 bases and J by 9 bases, 13 bases remained unmatched. Germline CDR1 and CDR2: SGHTA and FQGNSA. The data belong to a study of blood T cell repertoires in COVID-19.

The chain uses TRBV7-2 and TRBJ2-1; 7 bases align to TRBD1. This TCR derives from a woman of 80 years or more with acute or convalescent COVID-19. The specimen sequenced was peripheral blood. The CDR3 DNA reads as TGTGCCAGCAGCTTAAGTAGGGACAGCTACTTAGGTGAGCAGTTCTTC. Protein sequence: CASSLSRDSYLGEQFF.